One sample yielded the 18 T cell receptor beta chains listed below, sequenced in a study of Ad26.COV2.S vaccination and SARS-CoV-2 variants. The repertoire was sequenced with immunoSEQ multiplex PCR; TCRdb's copy has only in-frame clones and lacks some. Among some 420,000 clones listed, roughly 90% were seen once. As for treatment: around 19 received Ad26.COV2.S at low or high dose, single or two shots; about 5 received placebo; per-sample allocation not given. Material that was analyzed had been drawn on day 63 after the first vaccine or placebo injection. This specimen consisted of peripheral blood, obtained in a trial of Ad26.COV2.S vaccine versus placebo. These receptors were taken from a person aged 18 to 65 who received the Ad26.COV2.S COVID-19 vaccine or a placebo.

This clone was observed a few times. The chain has TRBV9 and TRBJ1-1; the D is unclear. Germline values: CDR1 SGDLS, CDR2 YYNGEE. V shed 0 bases and J shed 3 bases, with 9 bases lying between them. The CDR3 has 14 amino acids. For the CDR3, the DNA is TGTGCCAGCAGCGTAGAATCCGGACACACTGAAGCTTTCTTT. Protein sequence: CASSVESGHTEAFF.

This clone was seen only a few times. The chain uses TRBV7-2 and TRBJ2-7; 13 bases agree with TRBD2. J lost 5 bases, V lost 5 bases, and 12 bases had no gene match. The germline V gene encodes CDR1 SGHTA and CDR2 FQGNSA. The length of the CDR3 is 17 residues. The CDR3 DNA follows: TGTGCCAGCAGCACCAGGACTAGCGGGGGCCTTTTCCACGAGCAGTACTTC. It is translated as CASSTRTSGGLFHEQYF.

V is TRBV18 and J is TRBJ1-3; D gene unclear. V was pared by 0 bases and J by 3 bases, with 9 bases between. Germline values: CDR1 KGHSH, CDR2 LQKENI. The CDR3 has 15 amino acids. CDR3 sequence (DNA): TGTGCCAGCTCACCACCCGCCCACAATGGAAACACCATATATTTT. Its protein product is CASSPPAHNGNTIYF.

The V and J genes are TRBV9 and TRBJ2-3; D possibly corresponds to TRBD2 (6 bases). Trimming pared 0 bases from V and 4 bases from J, leaving 9 bases between. Germline values: CDR1 SGDLS, CDR2 YYNGEE. The CDR3 has 14 amino acids. CDR3 in DNA: TGTGCCAGCAGCGTAGTCGGGGAGGCAGATACGCAGTATTTT. It yields the protein CASSVVGEADTQYF.

The chain carries TRBV9 and TRBJ2-4; no clear D. Germline-derived CDR1 and CDR2 are SGDLS and YYNGEE. Trimming stripped 0 bases from V and 5 bases from J, with 15 bases between. The CDR3 extends over 16 amino acids. The CDR3 loop is CASSVAPTGVENIQYF. The CDR3 coding sequence is TGTGCCAGCAGCGTAGCCCCCACGGGCGTGGAAAACATTCAGTACTTC.

The chain joins TRBV6-5 to TRBJ1-1; D ambiguous. This CDR3 has 14 residues. The germline gives CDR1 MNHEY, CDR2 SVGAGI. Trimming shortened V by 7 bases and J by 3 bases, and 15 bases separated the two germline ends. CDR3 amino acids: CASTPRGRDTEAFF. In DNA form, the CDR3 reads TGTGCCAGCACGCCACGAGGGAGGGACACTGAAGCTTTCTTT.

The chain is built from TRBV7-6 and TRBJ2-5, with 7 bases fitting TRBD2. CDR3 length: 17 amino acids. V was clipped by 0 bases and J by 4 bases; unmatched bases: 11. CDR1 and CDR2 from the germline V gene are SGHVS and FNYEAQ. CDR3 protein: CASSLAEWRGNTETQYF. CDR3 coding DNA: TGTGCCAGCAGCTTAGCAGAGTGGCGGGGGAACACAGAGACCCAGTACTTC.

The chain links TRBV11-2 to TRBJ2-7, with TRBD1 matching over 7 bases. The CDR3 has 14 amino acids. The germline gives CDR1 SGHAT, CDR2 FQNNGV. V was clipped by 1 base and J by 2 bases; unmatched bases: 2. DNA of the CDR3: TGTGCCAGCAGCTTAGCGGGACAGACCTACGAGCAGTACTTC. It translates to CASSLAGQTYEQYF.

V is TRBV5-1 and J is TRBJ2-1, with D uncertain. Trimming took off 0 bases at V and 0 bases at J, with 4 bases between the two ends. Germline-derived CDR1 and CDR2 are SGHRS and YFSETQ. This CDR3 contains 14 residues. CDR3: CASSLALSYNEQFF. The DNA for the CDR3 is TGCGCCAGCAGCTTGGCCCTCTCCTACAATGAGCAGTTCTTC.

This chain joins TRBV6-2 or TRBV6-3 and TRBJ2-7, with D possibly matching TRBD2 (6 bases). Per germline, CDR1 MNHEY and CDR2 SVGEGT. V was cut by 4 bases and J by 2 bases, with 12 bases left in between. The CDR3 runs 14 residues. CDR3 residues: CASSSRLGPYEQYF. The CDR3 nucleotides read TGTGCCAGCAGTTCCCGACTAGGGCCCTACGAGCAGTACTTC.

The chain carries TRBV7-9 and TRBJ1-2; D is ambiguous. Trimming cost V 5 bases and J 5 bases, with 9 bases left between them. Per germline, CDR1 SEHNR and CDR2 FQNEAQ (reference sequence). This CDR3 is 12 amino acids long. CDR3 bases: TGTGCCAGCAGCATTAAAGGATATGGCTACACCTTC. This gives the protein CASSIKGYGYTF.

This sequence joins TRBV9 and TRBJ1-2; D is perhaps TRBD1 (5 bases). There are 14 residues in the CDR3. Trimming left V 3 bases short and J 4 bases short, with 13 bases between. CDR1 is SGDLS, CDR2 YYNGEE, per germline. CDR3 bases: TGTGCCAGCAGCGGGGTGGGGGTCCTCTATGGCTACACCTTC. Its translation is CASSGVGVLYGYTF.

The V call is TRBV4-2, the J call TRBJ2-7; D is undetermined. This CDR3 is 13 amino acids long. The ends were cut back, 1 base at V and 8 bases at J, with 12 bases in the middle. Germline-derived CDR1 and CDR2 are LGHNA and YNFKEQ. CDR3 bases: TGTGCCAGCAGCCAAGGAAGGGTTGGTAAGCAGTACTTC. It is translated as CASSQGRVGKQYF.

The gene calls are TRBV6-2 or TRBV6-3 and TRBJ2-1; maybe TRBD1 (6 bases). CDR1 is MNHEY, CDR2 SVGEGT, per germline. With 4 bases removed from V and 0 bases from J, the gap between germline ends came to 13 bases. This CDR3 is built from 16 residues. The CDR3: CASSSGHSSSYNEQFF. The CDR3 DNA reads as TGTGCCAGCAGTTCGGGACACTCCAGCTCCTACAATGAGCAGTTCTTC.

CDR3 in DNA: TGTGCCATCAACGGGATGCGACAGGGCAATGAGCAGTTCTTC. It specifies CAINGMRQGNEQFF. V is TRBV10-3 and J is TRBJ2-1; the match to TRBD1 covers 7 bases. The CDR3 sequence is 14 residues long. V shed 7 bases, J shed 6 bases, and the junction held 9 bases outside the gene matches. Germline V gene lookup returns CDR1 ENHRY and CDR2 SYGVKD.

In its sample, this clone was seen a few times. This sequence joins TRBV30 and TRBJ1-1, with 7 bases aligning to TRBD1. The CDR3 runs to 13 residues. In germline, CDR1 is GTSNPN, CDR2 SVGIG (reference sequence). With V trimmed by 0 bases and J by 5 bases, 3 bases remained unmatched. The CDR3 here is CAWSVSRGTEAFF. CDR3 DNA: TGTGCCTGGAGTGTCAGCAGGGGGACTGAAGCTTTCTTT. Full variable domain (remainder filled in from reference TRBV30 and TRBJ1-1): SQTIHQWPATLVQPVGSPLSLECTVEGTSNPNLYWYRQAAGRGLQLLFYSVGIGQISSEVPQNLSASRPQDRQFILSSKKLLLSDSGFYLCAWSVSRGTEAFFGQGTRLTVV.

J is TRBJ1-6 and V is TRBV9; TRBD1 matches at 7 bases. The V gene's germline CDR1 is SGDLS and CDR2 YYNGEE. Trimming took 4 bases from V and 10 from J; bases not matched to a gene: 11. The CDR3 is 15 amino acids. CDR3 in DNA: TGTGCCAGCAGCCCCCGGGACAGAGGAGGCTCACCCCTCCACTTT. Translating gives CASSPRDRGGSPLHF.

This sequence joins TRBV6-5 and TRBJ2-7; 12 bases align to TRBD1. CDR1 is MNHEY and CDR2 is SVGAGI in the germline V gene. The CDR3 extends over 15 amino acids. J was trimmed by 5 bases and V by 6 bases; bases with no gene match: 8. Here the CDR3 reads CASSVGTGGADEQYF. The CDR3, as DNA: TGTGCCAGCAGCGTCGGGACAGGGGGCGCGGACGAGCAGTACTTC.